Listed below are T cell receptor beta chains from one sample, sequenced in a study of control samples from healthy donors and cancer patients. Clones were read by immunoSEQ multiplex PCR, and TCRdb kept only the in-frame ones, dropping some. The sample includes approximately 130,000 clones, over 75% seen only once; the top ten take more than 6.5%. The sample was blood. These receptor sequences come from a man aged 35-49 years in good health. The CDR3 runs from the conserved cysteine through the conserved F or W. A D gene is named only where the DNA matches it firmly. Where a row states a size, it is once, few, many or the class of an expanded clone; other rows omit it.

V gene: TRBV7-2; J gene: TRBJ2-2; D gene: .; clone size: once; CDR3 length: 11; CDR3 protein: CASSVTGELFF; CDR3 DNA: TGTGCCTCCTCGGTGACCGGGGAGCTGTTTTTT
V gene: TRBV6-6; J gene: TRBJ2-1; D gene: .; clone size: .; CDR3 length: 10; CDR3 protein: CVSRLNEQFF; CDR3 DNA: TGTGTCAGCAGATTGAATGAGCAGTTCTTC
V gene: TRBV5-5; J gene: TRBJ2-1; D gene: .; clone size: .; CDR3 length: 15; CDR3 protein: CASSLESRSYNEQFF; CDR3 DNA: TGTGCCAGCAGCTTGGAGTCCCGCTCCTACAATGAGCAGTTCTTC
V gene: TRBV6-1; J gene: TRBJ1-6; D gene: .; clone size: .; CDR3 length: 14; CDR3 protein: CASSERVGGSPLHF; CDR3 DNA: TGTGCCAGCAGTGAAAGGGTAGGCGGTTCACCCCTCCACTTT
V gene: TRBV6-2/TRBV6-3; J gene: TRBJ2-7; D gene: .; clone size: .; CDR3 length: 13; CDR3 protein: CASSLVRSYEQYF; CDR3 DNA: TGTGCCAGCAGCCTTGTCAGATCCTACGAGCAGTACTTC
V gene: TRBV18; J gene: TRBJ2-3; D gene: TRBD2; clone size: .; CDR3 length: 17; CDR3 protein: CASSPRLAGAFTDTQYF; CDR3 DNA: TGTGCCAGCTCGCCCCGACTAGCGGGGGCCTTCACAGATACGCAGTATTTT
V gene: TRBV7-6; J gene: TRBJ2-7; D gene: .; clone size: .; CDR3 length: 16; CDR3 protein: CASSLYSGQLNYEQYF; CDR3 DNA: TGTGCCAGCAGCTTATACTCTGGGCAGCTAAATTACGAGCAGTACTTC
V gene: TRBV10-3; J gene: TRBJ1-5; D gene: TRBD1; clone size: .; CDR3 length: 19; CDR3 protein: CAISHWADRGGSSNQPQHF; CDR3 DNA: TGTGCCATCAGCCACTGGGCGGACAGGGGGGGCAGTAGCAATCAGCCCCAGCATTTT
V gene: TRBV11-3; J gene: TRBJ2-7; D gene: .; clone size: .; CDR3 length: 14; CDR3 protein: CASSSNRFTYEQYF; CDR3 DNA: TGTGCCAGCAGCTCTAACAGGTTTACCTACGAGCAGTACTTC
V gene: TRBV11-3; J gene: TRBJ1-5; D gene: .; clone size: .; CDR3 length: 15; CDR3 protein: CASSLGQNSNQPQHF; CDR3 DNA: TGTGCCAGCAGCTTGGGACAAAATAGCAATCAGCCCCAGCATTTT
V gene: TRBV19; J gene: TRBJ2-7; D gene: .; clone size: .; CDR3 length: 12; CDR3 protein: CASSIGGFEQYF; CDR3 DNA: TGTGCCAGTAGTATAGGCGGGTTCGAGCAGTACTTC
V gene: TRBV2; J gene: TRBJ2-7; D gene: TRBD1; clone size: .; CDR3 length: 13; CDR3 protein: CASRGTGVYEQYF; CDR3 DNA: TGTGCCAGCAGAGGGACAGGGGTTTACGAGCAGTACTTC
V gene: TRBV10-3; J gene: TRBJ1-1; D gene: TRBD1; clone size: .; CDR3 length: 13; CDR3 protein: CAISDRGTTEAFF; CDR3 DNA: TGTGCCATCAGTGACAGGGGGACAACTGAAGCTTTCTTT
V gene: TRBV29-1; J gene: TRBJ2-3; D gene: .; clone size: .; CDR3 length: 12; CDR3 protein: CSPVLGADTQYF; CDR3 DNA: TGCAGCCCCGTACTGGGGGCAGATACGCAGTATTTT
V gene: TRBV10-1; J gene: TRBJ2-1; D gene: TRBD2; clone size: .; CDR3 length: 15; CDR3 protein: CASSESAGGVNEQFF; CDR3 DNA: TGCGCCAGCAGTGAGTCGGCGGGGGGGGTTAATGAGCAGTTCTTC
V gene: TRBV25-1; J gene: TRBJ1-6; D gene: TRBD1; clone size: once; CDR3 length: 16; CDR3 protein: CASSKQGNAYNSPLHF; CDR3 DNA: TGTGCCAGCAGCAAACAGGGGAATGCCTATAATTCACCCCTCCACTTT
V gene: TRBV6-4; J gene: TRBJ1-6; D gene: .; clone size: .; CDR3 length: 13; CDR3 protein: CASSPAGNSPLHF; CDR3 DNA: TGTGCCAGCAGTCCCGCGGGGAATTCACCCCTCCACTTT
V gene: TRBV3-1/TRBV3-2; J gene: TRBJ1-2; D gene: .; clone size: .; CDR3 length: 15; CDR3 protein: CASSPRDGTNYGYTF; CDR3 DNA: TGTGCCAGCAGCCCCCGGGACGGAACTAACTATGGCTACACCTTC
V gene: TRBV24-1; J gene: TRBJ1-1; D gene: TRBD1; clone size: .; CDR3 length: 13; CDR3 protein: CATKDRLNTEAFF; CDR3 DNA: TGTGCCACAAAGGACAGGCTGAACACTGAAGCTTTCTTT
V gene: TRBV6-5; J gene: TRBJ1-2; D gene: TRBD1; clone size: .; CDR3 length: 15; CDR3 protein: CASSSSPQGDYGYTF; CDR3 DNA: TGTGCCAGCAGTTCCTCCCCCCAGGGGGACTATGGCTACACCTTC
V gene: TRBV11-2; J gene: TRBJ1-3; D gene: TRBD1; clone size: .; CDR3 length: 16; CDR3 protein: CASSPGTGVAGNTIYF; CDR3 DNA: TGTGCCAGCAGCCCAGGGACAGGGGTAGCTGGAAACACCATATATTTT
V gene: TRBV6-1; J gene: TRBJ1-3; D gene: .; clone size: .; CDR3 length: 14; CDR3 protein: CASSEIEFGNTIYF; CDR3 DNA: TGTGCCAGCAGTGAAATCGAGTTCGGAAACACCATATATTTT
V gene: TRBV9; J gene: TRBJ2-7; D gene: .; clone size: .; CDR3 length: 13; CDR3 protein: CASSTNSLYEQYF; CDR3 DNA: TGTGCCAGCAGCACCAACTCCCTCTACGAGCAGTACTTC
V gene: TRBV6-2/TRBV6-3; J gene: TRBJ2-2; D gene: TRBD1; clone size: .; CDR3 length: 15; CDR3 protein: CASSRGQDHTGELFF; CDR3 DNA: TGTGCCAGCAGCAGGGGGCAAGATCACACCGGGGAGCTGTTTTTT
V gene: TRBV6-5; J gene: TRBJ1-3; D gene: .; clone size: .; CDR3 length: 13; CDR3 protein: CATRPGGENTIYF; CDR3 DNA: TGTGCCACCCGGCCTGGTGGAGAAAACACCATATATTTT
V gene: TRBV5-4; J gene: TRBJ2-1; D gene: TRBD1; clone size: .; CDR3 length: 15; CDR3 protein: CASTPDRGTYNEQFF; CDR3 DNA: TGTGCCAGCACCCCGGACAGGGGGACCTACAATGAGCAGTTCTTC
V gene: TRBV15; J gene: TRBJ2-1; D gene: TRBD1; clone size: .; CDR3 length: 15; CDR3 protein: CATSRESTGVNEQFF; CDR3 DNA: TGTGCCACCAGCAGAGAGTCAACAGGGGTTAATGAGCAGTTCTTC
V gene: TRBV2; J gene: TRBJ2-2; D gene: .; clone size: .; CDR3 length: 15; CDR3 protein: CASSETRSYTGELFF; CDR3 DNA: TGTGCCAGCAGTGAGACGCGGTCCTACACCGGGGAGCTGTTTTTT
V gene: TRBV9; J gene: TRBJ1-2; D gene: .; clone size: .; CDR3 length: 14; CDR3 protein: CASSVDPSRYGYTF; CDR3 DNA: TGTGCCAGCAGCGTAGATCCATCCCGCTATGGCTACACCTTC
V gene: TRBV6-6; J gene: TRBJ1-3; D gene: .; clone size: .; CDR3 length: 14; CDR3 protein: CASSWEESGNTIYF; CDR3 DNA: TGTGCCAGCAGTTGGGAGGAGAGTGGAAACACCATATATTTT
V gene: TRBV5-1; J gene: TRBJ1-6; D gene: .; clone size: .; CDR3 length: 15; CDR3 protein: CASSGGEARDSPLHF; CDR3 DNA: TGCGCCAGCAGTGGAGGGGAAGCGAGGGATTCACCCCTCCACTTT
V gene: TRBV7-2; J gene: TRBJ2-3; D gene: .; clone size: .; CDR3 length: 14; CDR3 protein: CASSTTASTDTQYF; CDR3 DNA: TGTGCCAGCAGCACGACAGCTAGCACAGATACGCAGTATTTT
V gene: TRBV24-1; J gene: TRBJ2-1; D gene: TRBD2; clone size: .; CDR3 length: 19; CDR3 protein: CATSVAGLAGRTGYNEQFF; CDR3 DNA: TGTGCCACCAGTGTAGCAGGACTAGCGGGCAGGACAGGTTACAATGAGCAGTTCTTC
V gene: TRBV11-3; J gene: TRBJ2-7; D gene: .; clone size: .; CDR3 length: 13; CDR3 protein: CASSPGRRGEQYF; CDR3 DNA: TGTGCCAGCAGTCCGGGTCGGAGGGGCGAGCAGTACTTC
V gene: TRBV30; J gene: TRBJ2-2; D gene: .; clone size: .; CDR3 length: 14; CDR3 protein: CAWSSGGSTGELFF; CDR3 DNA: TGTGCCTGGAGTTCTGGGGGCAGCACCGGGGAGCTGTTTTTT
V gene: TRBV9; J gene: TRBJ2-5; D gene: .; clone size: .; CDR3 length: 16; CDR3 protein: CASSAQGPPGQATQYF; CDR3 DNA: TGTGCCAGCAGCGCCCAGGGACCGCCCGGGCAGGCGACCCAGTACTTC
V gene: TRBV11-2; J gene: TRBJ1-6; D gene: .; clone size: .; CDR3 length: 15; CDR3 protein: CASSFLDSHNSPLHF; CDR3 DNA: TGTGCCAGCAGCTTTCTCGACAGCCATAATTCACCCCTCCACTTT
V gene: TRBV13; J gene: TRBJ1-2; D gene: .; clone size: .; CDR3 length: 15; CDR3 protein: CASSLGPGTNYGYTF; CDR3 DNA: TGTGCCAGCAGCTTAGGACCAGGTACTAACTATGGCTACACCTTC
V gene: TRBV14; J gene: TRBJ2-5; D gene: .; clone size: .; CDR3 length: 15; CDR3 protein: CASSGQGGSQETQYF; CDR3 DNA: TGTGCCAGCAGCGGACAGGGAGGGTCACAAGAGACCCAGTACTTC
V gene: TRBV11-3; J gene: TRBJ1-1; D gene: TRBD1; clone size: .; CDR3 length: 15; CDR3 protein: CASSPRTGGYTEAFF; CDR3 DNA: TGTGCCAGCAGCCCTCGGACAGGGGGCTACACTGAAGCTTTCTTT
V gene: TRBV24-1; J gene: TRBJ1-2; D gene: .; clone size: .; CDR3 length: 12; CDR3 protein: CATSAQNIGYTF; CDR3 DNA: TGTGCCACCAGCGCGCAGAACATTGGCTACACCTTC
V gene: TRBV4-3; J gene: TRBJ2-1; D gene: TRBD2; clone size: .; CDR3 length: 19; CDR3 protein: CASSPTGERGGPPGDEQFF; CDR3 DNA: TGCGCCAGCAGCCCTACGGGTGAGCGGGGGGGCCCCCCCGGCGATGAGCAGTTCTTC
V gene: TRBV19; J gene: TRBJ1-2; D gene: TRBD1; clone size: .; CDR3 length: 14; CDR3 protein: CASLPGQGEAGYTF; CDR3 DNA: TGTGCCAGCCTCCCGGGACAGGGGGAGGCTGGCTACACCTTC
V gene: TRBV4-2; J gene: TRBJ2-5; D gene: TRBD2; clone size: .; CDR3 length: 16; CDR3 protein: CASSQSGSGGAETQYF; CDR3 DNA: TGTGCCAGCAGCCAATCAGGTAGCGGGGGGGCGGAGACCCAGTACTTC
V gene: TRBV19; J gene: TRBJ1-1; D gene: .; clone size: once; CDR3 length: 15; CDR3 protein: CASRTGSGMNTEAFF; CDR3 DNA: TGTGCCAGTAGGACAGGTTCGGGGATGAACACTGAAGCTTTCTTT
V gene: TRBV4-3; J gene: TRBJ2-1; D gene: .; clone size: .; CDR3 length: 13; CDR3 protein: CASSQDNYNEQFF; CDR3 DNA: TGCGCCAGCAGCCAAGACAACTACAATGAGCAGTTCTTC
V gene: TRBV5-5; J gene: TRBJ2-7; D gene: TRBD1; clone size: .; CDR3 length: 14; CDR3 protein: CASSLARGRHEQYF; CDR3 DNA: TGTGCCAGCAGCTTGGCCAGGGGGCGGCACGAGCAGTACTTC
V gene: TRBV18; J gene: TRBJ1-2; D gene: .; clone size: .; CDR3 length: 12; CDR3 protein: CASSHEVYGYTF; CDR3 DNA: TGTGCCAGCTCTCATGAGGTGTATGGCTACACCTTC
V gene: TRBV7-2; J gene: TRBJ1-1; D gene: .; clone size: .; CDR3 length: 15; CDR3 protein: CASSLDGRVNTEAFF; CDR3 DNA: TGTGCCAGCAGCTTAGATGGGAGAGTGAACACTGAAGCTTTCTTT
V gene: TRBV19; J gene: TRBJ2-7; D gene: .; clone size: .; CDR3 length: 15; CDR3 protein: CASSRQATGPYEQYF; CDR3 DNA: TGTGCCAGTAGTCGGCAGGCGACAGGCCCCTACGAGCAGTACTTC
V gene: TRBV11-2; J gene: TRBJ1-5; D gene: .; clone size: .; CDR3 length: 15; CDR3 protein: CASSLDYNSNQPQHF; CDR3 DNA: TGTGCCAGCAGCTTAGATTACAATAGCAATCAGCCCCAGCATTTT
V gene: TRBV3-1/TRBV3-2; J gene: TRBJ2-5; D gene: TRBD2; clone size: .; CDR3 length: 16; CDR3 protein: CASSQDGTSGRGTQYF; CDR3 DNA: TGTGCCAGCAGCCAAGATGGGACTAGCGGGCGGGGGACCCAGTACTTC